Described below is a single T cell receptor beta chain sequence and its context. Its antigen is unidentified. The method was immunoSEQ multiplex PCR; TCRdb's version includes in-frame clones alone and lacks a portion of them. Of around 25,000 clones listed, 80% to 85% are singletons. These data come from a study of OX40 agonist ivuxolimab in advanced cancers. Looking at the study overall: Eligibility admitted prior anti-PD-1, anti-PD-L1 or anti-CTLA-4 therapy; about 39% had some. Of the patients, three showed partial responses, one with hepatocellular carcinoma and two with cutaneous melanoma. Notes on the study in general: On average, a greater number of expanded clones characterised CD8+ T cells relative to CD4+. Antigen specificity remained undetermined for the expanded peripheral T cells.

This CDR3 has 15 residues. V shed 5 bases and J shed 1 base, with 14 bases lying between them. Germline V gene data show CDR1 as SGHTA and CDR2 as FQGTGA. The TCR originated in an adult with an advanced solid tumor such as melanoma, head and neck, liver or kidney cancer. The sample here was CD4+ or CD8+ T cells sorted from blood, taken in a trial of the OX40 agonist ivuxolimab. This sequence joins TRBV7-3 and TRBJ1-1; a weak D match, TRBD1 (6 bases). CDR3 sequence reads: CASSAQLGQNTEAFF. The CDR3 nucleotides are TGTGCCAGCAGCGCCCAATTGGGACAGAACACTGAAGCTTTCTTT.